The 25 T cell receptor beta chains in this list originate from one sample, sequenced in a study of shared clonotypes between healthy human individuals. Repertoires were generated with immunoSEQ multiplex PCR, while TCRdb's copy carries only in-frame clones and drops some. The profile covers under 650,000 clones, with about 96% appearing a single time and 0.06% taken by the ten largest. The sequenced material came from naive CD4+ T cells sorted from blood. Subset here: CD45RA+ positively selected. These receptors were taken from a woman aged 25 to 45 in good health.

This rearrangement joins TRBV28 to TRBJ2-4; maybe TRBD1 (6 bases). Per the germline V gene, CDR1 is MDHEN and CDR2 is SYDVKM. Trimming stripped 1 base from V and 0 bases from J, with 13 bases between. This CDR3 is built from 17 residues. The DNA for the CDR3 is TGTGCCAGCAGTTTATACGGACAGAGCCTAGCCAAAAACATTCAGTACTTC. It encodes CASSLYGQSLAKNIQYF.

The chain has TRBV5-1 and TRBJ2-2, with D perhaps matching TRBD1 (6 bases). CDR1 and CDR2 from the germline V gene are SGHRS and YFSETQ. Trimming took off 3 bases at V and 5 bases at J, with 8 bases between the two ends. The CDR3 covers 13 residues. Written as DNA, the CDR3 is TGCGCCAGCAGCTCTGGACAGACCGGGGAGCTGTTTTTT. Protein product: CASSSGQTGELFF.

This chain's CDR3 is CASSSGLHSYNEQFF. CDR3 bases: TGTGCCAGCAGTTCGGGACTTCACTCCTACAATGAGCAGTTCTTC. The chain joins TRBV6-5 to TRBJ2-1, with a possible D match to TRBD2 (6 bases). V lost 4 bases and J 0 bases, leaving 10 bases between the germline ends. Germline V lookup: CDR1 MNHEY, CDR2 SVGAGI. The CDR3 is made up of 15 amino acids.

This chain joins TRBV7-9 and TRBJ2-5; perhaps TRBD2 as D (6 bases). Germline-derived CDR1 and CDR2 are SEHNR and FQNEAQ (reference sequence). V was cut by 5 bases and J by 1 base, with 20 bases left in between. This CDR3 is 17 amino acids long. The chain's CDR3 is CASSPFGGQGGQETQYF. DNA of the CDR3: TGTGCCAGCAGCCCATTTGGAGGCCAGGGAGGCCAAGAGACCCAGTACTTC.

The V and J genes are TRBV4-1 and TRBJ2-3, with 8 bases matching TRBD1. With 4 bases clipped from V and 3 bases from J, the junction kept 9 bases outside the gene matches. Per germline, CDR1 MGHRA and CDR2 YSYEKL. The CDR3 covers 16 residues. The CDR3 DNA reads TGCGCCAGCAGCCCGGACAGGGCCGGGGTGACAGATACGCAGTATTTT. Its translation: CASSPDRAGVTDTQYF.

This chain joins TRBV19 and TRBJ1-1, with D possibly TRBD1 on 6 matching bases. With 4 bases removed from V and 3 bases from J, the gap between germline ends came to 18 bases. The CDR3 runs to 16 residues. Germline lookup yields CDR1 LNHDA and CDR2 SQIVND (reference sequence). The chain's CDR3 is CASSTNRDPVHTEAFF. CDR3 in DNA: TGTGCCAGTAGTACCAACAGGGACCCTGTTCACACTGAAGCTTTCTTT.

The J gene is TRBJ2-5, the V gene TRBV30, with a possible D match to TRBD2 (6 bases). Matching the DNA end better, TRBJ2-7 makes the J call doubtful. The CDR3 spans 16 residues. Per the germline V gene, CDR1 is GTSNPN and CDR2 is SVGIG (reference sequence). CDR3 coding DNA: TGTGCCTGGAGTATCCCATCGGCGGGACGCCCCTACGAGCAGTACTTC. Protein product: CAWSIPSAGRPYEQYF.

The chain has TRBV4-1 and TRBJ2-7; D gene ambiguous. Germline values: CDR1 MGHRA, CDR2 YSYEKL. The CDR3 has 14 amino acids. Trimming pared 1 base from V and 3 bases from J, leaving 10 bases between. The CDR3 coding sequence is TGCGCCAGCAGCCAAGTAGGAGCCGGCTACGAGCAGTACTTC. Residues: CASSQVGAGYEQYF.

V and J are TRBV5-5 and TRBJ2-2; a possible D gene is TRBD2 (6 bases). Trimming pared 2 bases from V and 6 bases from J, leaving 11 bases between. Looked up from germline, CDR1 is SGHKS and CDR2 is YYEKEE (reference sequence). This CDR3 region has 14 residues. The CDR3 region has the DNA TGTGCCAGCAGCTTTACGGGAGAGGCCGGGGAGCTGTTTTTT. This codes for CASSFTGEAGELFF.

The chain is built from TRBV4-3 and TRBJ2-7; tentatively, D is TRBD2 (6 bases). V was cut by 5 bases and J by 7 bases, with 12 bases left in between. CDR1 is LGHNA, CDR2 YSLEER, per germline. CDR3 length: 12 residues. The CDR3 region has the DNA TGCGCCAGCAGCGGGAGACGGGGGGAGCAGTACTTC. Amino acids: CASSGRRGEQYF.

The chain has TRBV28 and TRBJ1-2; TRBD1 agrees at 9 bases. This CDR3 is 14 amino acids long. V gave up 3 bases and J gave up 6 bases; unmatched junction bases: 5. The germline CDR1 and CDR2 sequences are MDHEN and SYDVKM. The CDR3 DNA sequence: TGTGCCAGCAGTTTGGGGACAGGGTATGATGGCTACACCTTC. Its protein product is CASSLGTGYDGYTF.

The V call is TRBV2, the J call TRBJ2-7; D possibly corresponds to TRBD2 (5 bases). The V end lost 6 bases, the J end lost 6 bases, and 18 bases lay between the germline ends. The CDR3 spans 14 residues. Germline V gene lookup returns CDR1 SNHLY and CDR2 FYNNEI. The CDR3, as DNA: TGTGCCAGCAGACCGGACTCCACGTGGTCCGAGCAGTACTTC. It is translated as CASRPDSTWSEQYF.

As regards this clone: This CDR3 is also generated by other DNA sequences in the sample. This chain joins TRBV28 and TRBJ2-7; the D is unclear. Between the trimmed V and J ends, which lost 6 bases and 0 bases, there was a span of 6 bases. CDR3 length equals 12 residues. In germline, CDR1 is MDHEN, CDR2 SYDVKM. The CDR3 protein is CASSSSSYEQYF. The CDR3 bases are TGTGCCAGCAGCTCATCCTCCTACGAGCAGTACTTC. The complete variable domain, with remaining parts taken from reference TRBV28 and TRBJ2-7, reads DVKVTQSSRYLVKRTGEKVFLECVQDMDHENMFWYRQDPGLGLRLIYFSYDVKMKEKGDIPEGYSVSREKKERFSLILESASTNQTSMYLCASSSSSYEQYFGPGTRLTVT.

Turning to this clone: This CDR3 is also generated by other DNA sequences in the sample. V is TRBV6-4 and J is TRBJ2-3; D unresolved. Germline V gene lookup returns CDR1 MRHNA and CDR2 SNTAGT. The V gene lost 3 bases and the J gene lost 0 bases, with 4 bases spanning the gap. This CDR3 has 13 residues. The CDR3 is CASSEGSTDTQYF. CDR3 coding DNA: TGTGCCAGCAGTGAAGGCAGCACAGATACGCAGTATTTT.

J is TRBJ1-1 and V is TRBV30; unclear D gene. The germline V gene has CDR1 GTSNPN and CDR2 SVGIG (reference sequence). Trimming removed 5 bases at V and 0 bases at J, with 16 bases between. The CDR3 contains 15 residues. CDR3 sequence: CAWGEGIGLNTEAFF. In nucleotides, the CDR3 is TGTGCCTGGGGCGAGGGAATAGGTCTGAACACTGAAGCTTTCTTT.

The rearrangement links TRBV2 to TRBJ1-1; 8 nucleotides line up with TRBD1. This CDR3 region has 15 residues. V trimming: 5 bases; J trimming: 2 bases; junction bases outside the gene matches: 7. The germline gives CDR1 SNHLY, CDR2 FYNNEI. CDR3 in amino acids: CASSPLDRGNTEAFF. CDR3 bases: TGTGCCAGCAGTCCTCTCGACAGGGGAAACACTGAAGCTTTCTTT.

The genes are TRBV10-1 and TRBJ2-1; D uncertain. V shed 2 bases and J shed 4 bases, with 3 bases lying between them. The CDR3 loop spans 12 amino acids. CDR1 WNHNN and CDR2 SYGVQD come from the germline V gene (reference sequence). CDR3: CASSEGYNEQFF. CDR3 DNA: TGCGCCAGCAGTGAGGGATACAATGAGCAGTTCTTC.

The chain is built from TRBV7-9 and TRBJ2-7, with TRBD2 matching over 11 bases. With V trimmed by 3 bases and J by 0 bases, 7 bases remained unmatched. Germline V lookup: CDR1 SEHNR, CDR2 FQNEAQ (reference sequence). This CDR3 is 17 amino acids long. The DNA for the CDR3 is TGTGCCAGCAGCTTCCCCGGGACTAGCGGTTCCTCCTACGAGCAGTACTTC. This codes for CASSFPGTSGSSYEQYF.

The CDR3 DNA reads as TGCGCCAGCAGCTTGTACGTGGGAGCTAACACCGGGGAGCTGTTTTTT. The encoded protein is CASSLYVGANTGELFF. The chain has TRBV5-1 and TRBJ2-2; D perhaps matches TRBD2 (5 bases). The germline V gene encodes CDR1 SGHRS and CDR2 YFSETQ. The V gene lost 1 base and the J gene lost 2 bases, with 12 bases spanning the gap. The CDR3 is 16 amino acids.

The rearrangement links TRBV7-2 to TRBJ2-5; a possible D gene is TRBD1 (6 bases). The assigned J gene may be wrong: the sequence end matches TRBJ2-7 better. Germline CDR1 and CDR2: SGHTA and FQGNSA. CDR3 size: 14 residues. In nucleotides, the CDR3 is TGTGCCAGCAGCCCCCAGGGGCTAGCCTACGAGCAGTACTTC. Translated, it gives CASSPQGLAYEQYF.

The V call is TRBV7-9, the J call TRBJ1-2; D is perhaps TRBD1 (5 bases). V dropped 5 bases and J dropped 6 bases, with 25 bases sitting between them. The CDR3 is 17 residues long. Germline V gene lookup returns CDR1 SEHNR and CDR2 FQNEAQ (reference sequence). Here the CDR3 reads CASSAGGTGTNSDGYTF. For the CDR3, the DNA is TGTGCCAGCAGCGCTGGGGGTACAGGTACCAATAGCGATGGCTACACCTTC.

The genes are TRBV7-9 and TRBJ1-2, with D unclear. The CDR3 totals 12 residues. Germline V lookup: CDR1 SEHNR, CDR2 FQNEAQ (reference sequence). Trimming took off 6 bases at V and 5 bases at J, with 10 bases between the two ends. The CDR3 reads CASRNSSYGYTF. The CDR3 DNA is TGTGCCAGCAGAAACAGCAGTTATGGCTACACCTTC.

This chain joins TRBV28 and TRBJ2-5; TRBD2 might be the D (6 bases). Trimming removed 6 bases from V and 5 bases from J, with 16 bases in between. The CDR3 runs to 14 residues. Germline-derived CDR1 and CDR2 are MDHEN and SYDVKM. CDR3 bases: TGTGCCAGCAGCCGTAGTGGGGGGTGGGAGACCCAGTACTTC. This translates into CASSRSGGWETQYF.

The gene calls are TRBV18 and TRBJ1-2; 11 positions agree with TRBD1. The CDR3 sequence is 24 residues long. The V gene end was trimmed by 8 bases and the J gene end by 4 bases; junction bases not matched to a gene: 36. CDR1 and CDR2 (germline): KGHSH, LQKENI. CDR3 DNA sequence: TGTGCCAGCACCCGACCCTCCCCCCACGTGCAACCGGGACAGGGGGAGATGGGTGCCTATGGCTACACCTTC. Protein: CASTRPSPHVQPGQGEMGAYGYTF. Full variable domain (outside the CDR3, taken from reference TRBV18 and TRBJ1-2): NAGVMQNPRHLVRRRGQEARLRCSPMKGHSHVYWYRQLPEEGLKFMVYLQKENIIDESGMPKERFSAEFPKEGPSILRIQQVVRGDSAAYFCASTRPSPHVQPGQGEMGAYGYTFGSGTRLTVV.

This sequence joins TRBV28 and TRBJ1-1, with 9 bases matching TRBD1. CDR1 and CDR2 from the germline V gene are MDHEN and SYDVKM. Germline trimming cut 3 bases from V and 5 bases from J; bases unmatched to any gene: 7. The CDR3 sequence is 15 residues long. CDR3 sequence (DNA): TGTGCCAGCAGTTTTTCACAGGGGGCAGTAACTGAAGCTTTCTTT. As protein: CASSFSQGAVTEAFF.